This T cell receptor beta chain came from a study of T cell responses to AZD1222 COVID-19 vaccine. Germline lookup yields CDR1 SGHTA and CDR2 FQGTGA. The CDR3 spans 16 residues. Unmatched junction bases numbered 6, after V lost 1 base and J lost 1 base. Sequencing used immunoSEQ multiplex PCR; TCRdb keeps in-frame clones, though not all of them. The profile covers 150,000 or so clones, with about 93% appearing a single time and 4% to 6% taken by the ten largest. The rearrangement links TRBV7-3 to TRBJ1-1; 7 nucleotides align to TRBD1. This receptor was taken from an adult in good health. The sequencing used peripheral blood, collected on day 0 of AZD1222 vaccination. The CDR3 here is CASSLIRRQGNTEAFF. The CDR3 DNA reads TGTGCCAGCAGCTTAATTCGTCGACAGGGGAACACTGAAGCTTTCTTT.